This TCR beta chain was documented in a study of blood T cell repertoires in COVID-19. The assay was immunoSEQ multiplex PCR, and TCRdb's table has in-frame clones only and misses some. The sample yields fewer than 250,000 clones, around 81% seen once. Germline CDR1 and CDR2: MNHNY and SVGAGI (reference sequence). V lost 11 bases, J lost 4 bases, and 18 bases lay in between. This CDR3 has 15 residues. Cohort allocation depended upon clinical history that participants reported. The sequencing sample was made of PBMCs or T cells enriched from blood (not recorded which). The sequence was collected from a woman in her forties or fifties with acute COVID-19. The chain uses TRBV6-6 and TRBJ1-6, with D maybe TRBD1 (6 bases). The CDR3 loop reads CAGREGVSYNSPLHF. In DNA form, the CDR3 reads TGTGCCGGGAGGGAGGGGGTTTCATATAATTCACCCCTCCACTTT.